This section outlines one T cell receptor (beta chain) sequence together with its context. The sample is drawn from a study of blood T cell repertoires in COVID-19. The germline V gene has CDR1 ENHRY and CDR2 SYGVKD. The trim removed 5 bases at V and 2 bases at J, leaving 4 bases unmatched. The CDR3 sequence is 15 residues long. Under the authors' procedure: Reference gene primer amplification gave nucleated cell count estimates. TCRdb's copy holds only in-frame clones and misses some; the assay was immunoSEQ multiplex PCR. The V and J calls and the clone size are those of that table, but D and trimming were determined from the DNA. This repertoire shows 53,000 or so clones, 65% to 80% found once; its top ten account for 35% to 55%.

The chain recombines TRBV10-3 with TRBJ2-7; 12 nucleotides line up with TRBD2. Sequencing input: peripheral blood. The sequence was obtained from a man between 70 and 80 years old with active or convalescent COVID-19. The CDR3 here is CAISSLAGGPYEQYF. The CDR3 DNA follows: TGTGCCATCAGTTCACTAGCGGGGGGCCCCTACGAGCAGTACTTC.